The source of this T cell receptor (beta chain) is a study of high-grade serous ovarian cancer treatment subgroups. Study information: On average, approximately 15,000 reads and 6,000 to 7,500 unique TCR beta rearrangements were obtained per sample. Regarding the study as a whole: Repertoire similarity ranged roughly 0.1 to 0.85 between tumors of one patient. These tumor repertoires lack spatial information from bulk sequencing.

Remarks on this clone: What it binds is not known.

The CDR3 is made up of 11 amino acids. V lost 10 bases to trimming and J lost 6 bases, with 11 bases between them. Per the germline V gene, CDR1 is SGHAT and CDR2 is FQDESV (reference sequence). Tumor samples were taken before definitive surgery or chemotherapy. Produced via immunoSEQ multiplex PCR; TCRdb's table is partial and in-frame only. The table lists under 4,000 clones, almost 80% of them singletons. The receptor comes from a human donor with high-grade serous ovarian cancer. V gene TRBV11-1 combines with J gene TRBJ2-3, with D unresolved. The sequenced sample consisted of tumor tissue. CDR3 DNA sequence: TGTGCCACCGGACCAGACGATACGCAGTATTTT. Translated, it gives CATGPDDTQYF.